Reported below is one T cell receptor (beta chain). Its antigen is not known. The length of the CDR3 is 14 residues. The V gene end was trimmed by 7 bases and the J gene end by 5 bases; junction bases not matched to a gene: 8. Looked up from germline, CDR1 is MGHRA and CDR2 is YSYEKL. Primers: 60 Vbeta forward and 13 Jbeta reverse. The protocol was immunoSEQ multiplex PCR, while the TCRdb copy is restricted to in-frame clones and leaves out a portion. Counted here are 200,000 to 250,000 clones, approximately 81% occurring once; the ten biggest clones make up roughly 1.3%. The donors gave bone marrow, and they were healthy. The sample comes from a study of cytomegalovirus exposure and HLA in healthy donors. Turning to the study itself: Unique TCRs numbering around 85 million, obtained from HLA-typed donors, made up an early data release.

Study conclusions and caveats: TCR beta V- and J-gene trimming, according to a later analysis, was linked to a missense DCLRE1C variant. A list of roughly 180 TCR beta chains associated with cytomegalovirus was given.

The clonotype comes from a human donor in good health. Sequences were obtained from PBMCs. The gene calls are TRBV4-1 and TRBJ2-7, with 10 positions matching TRBD1. CDR3 in DNA: TGCGCCAGCACCCAGGGACAGGGGACCAACGAGCAGTACTTC. Protein: CASTQGQGTNEQYF.